Following are 5 T cell receptor beta chains from one sample sequenced in a study of blood T cell repertoires in COVID-19. Profiled with immunoSEQ multiplex PCR; TCRdb holds only in-frame clones, not every one. The sample yields 120,000 to 150,000 clones, more than 65% seen once. Sequences were obtained from peripheral blood. Receptor source: a man aged 60 to 69 with acute or convalescent COVID-19.

The CDR3 spells CASSYRFRGTGELFF. The CDR3 nucleotides read TGTGCCAGCAGTTACCGTTTTCGGGGTACCGGGGAGCTGTTTTTT. This rearrangement joins TRBV6-5 to TRBJ2-2; weak D call: TRBD2 (5 bases). Germline CDR1 is MNHEY and CDR2 is SVGAGI. V was shortened by 2 bases and J by 5 bases, with 12 bases between the two germline ends. This CDR3 region has 15 residues.

The CDR3 DNA reads as TGTGCCAGCAGCCCAGCGGGGAACCGTCGCGAGCAGTACTTC. It is translated as CASSPAGNRREQYF. J is TRBJ2-7 and V is TRBV11-2, with 7 bases identical to TRBD2. Trimming cost V 5 bases and J 6 bases; bases outside gene matches: 10. The CDR3 runs to 14 residues. CDR1 is SGHAT and CDR2 is FQNNGV in the germline V gene.

In its sample, this clone was seen once. V usage is TRBV18 and J usage is TRBJ1-1; 8 bases match TRBD1. The V and J ends lost 3 bases and 4 bases, in that order; junction bases with no gene match: 7. The CDR3 extends over 15 amino acids. The germline V gene encodes CDR1 KGHSH and CDR2 LQKENI. CDR3 sequence (DNA): TGTGCCAGCTCACCCGGACAGGGTGGGGGCACTGAAGCTTTCTTT. It yields the protein CASSPGQGGGTEAFF. Looking up the rest from reference TRBV18 and TRBJ1-1 gives the full variable domain: NAGVMQNPRHLVRRRGQEARLRCSPMKGHSHVYWYRQLPEEGLKFMVYLQKENIIDESGMPKERFSAEFPKEGPSILRIQQVVRGDSAAYFCASSPGQGGGTEAFFGQGTRLTVV.

The chain joins TRBV10-2 to TRBJ1-2, with D maybe TRBD1 (6 bases). V lost 7 bases and J lost 5, with 20 bases in between. The CDR3 loop spans 15 amino acids. From germline, CDR1 is WSHSY and CDR2 SAAADI. In DNA form, the CDR3 reads TGCGCCAGCACCCCGGTGCGGGGGGCGGGGTATGGCTACACCTTC. Translation: CASTPVRGAGYGYTF.

The rearrangement joins TRBV7-2 to TRBJ2-5; possible D gene TRBD2, 7 bases. The CDR3 spans 15 residues. Trimming pared 4 bases from V and 5 bases from J, leaving 17 bases between. CDR1 SGHTA and CDR2 FQGNSA come from the germline V gene. Here the CDR3 reads CASSSKGGRWETQYF. The DNA of the CDR3 is TGTGCCAGCAGCTCCAAGGGGGGGCGGTGGGAGACCCAGTACTTC. The full variable domain, in which reference TRBV7-2 and TRBJ2-5 provide the parts outside the CDR3, is GAGVSQSPSNKVTEKGKDVELRCDPISGHTALYWYRQSLGQGLEFLIYFQGNSAPDKSGLPSDRFSAERTGGSVSTLTIQRTQQEDSAVYLCASSSKGGRWETQYFGPGTRLLVL.